This T cell receptor beta chain was retrieved from a study of blood T cell repertoires in COVID-19. The CDR3 covers 13 residues. Germline V lookup: CDR1 SEHNR, CDR2 FQNEAQ (reference sequence). Trimming took off 7 bases at V and 3 bases at J, with 11 bases between the two ends. Generated by immunoSEQ multiplex PCR, the TCRdb table keeps only in-frame clones and is missing some. This table has approximately 120,000 clones, roughly 85% appearing once. Sequencing used peripheral blood. This clonotype was obtained from a woman over 75 with COVID-19, enrolled during active disease. The chain carries TRBV7-9 and TRBJ2-3; maybe TRBD2 (6 bases). CDR3 nucleotide sequence: TGTGCCAGCACCCAGGCGGGAACAGATACGCAGTATTTT. This sequence encodes CASTQAGTDTQYF. Drawing the rest from reference TRBV7-9 and TRBJ2-3, the complete variable domain is DTGVSQNPRHKITKRGQNVTFRCDPISEHNRLYWYRQTLGQGPEFLTYFQNEAQLEKSRLLSDRFSAERPKGSFSTLEIQRTEQGDSAMYLCASTQAGTDTQYFGPGTRLTVL.